This T cell receptor (beta chain) emerged from a study of OX40 agonist ivuxolimab in advanced cancers. The study in broad terms: Ivuxolimab was an agonistic, fully human IgG2 monoclonal antibody directed against OX40 (CD134), a costimulatory receptor. Intravenous ivuxolimab was administered to patients every 2 weeks at six dose levels: 0.01, 0.1, 0.3, 1.5, 3 and 10 mg/kg. Of the 50 to 55 patients in dose escalation, about 20 had hepatocellular carcinoma, approximately 15 had melanoma, 9 had renal cell carcinoma and 9 had head and neck cancer. In the dose-escalation cohort, 82.7% of patients were male, and the mean age was about 55 years, with a range of about 23 to 85. Patients were allowed to have had prior anti-PD-1, anti-PD-L1 or anti-CTLA-4 therapy, and approximately 40% of the dose-escalation patients had been treated with checkpoint inhibitors. Partial responses occurred in three dose-escalation patients: two with cutaneous melanoma and one with hepatocellular carcinoma. Peripheral TCRbeta sequencing was intended to test whether TCR sequence diversity was altered and clonal T-cell expansion was caused by ivuxolimab. The paper reports the monotherapy dose-escalation portion (N of about 56 patients) of the phase I ivuxolimab trial.

Genomic DNA was extracted from sorted cells for sequencing of the TCRbeta CDR3 region. The immunoSEQ Assay was used to sequence the TCRbeta CDR3 regions. TCRdb carries this immuneACCESS record with in-frame sequences only. Its versions omit some clonotypes, under half of them owing to an unresolved V gene in the studies checked, with the rest unexplained. For this sample there are roughly 18,000 clones; 65% to 90% appear just once. The ten most abundant clones make up roughly 13% of the sample. Taken from cysteine to phenylalanine, the CDR3 has 16 residues. Kept here is only the CDR3 DNA, which spans 48 bases and is read in frame from base 1. The germline V gene encodes CDR1 SNHLY and CDR2 FYNNEI. At the junction V is shortened by 6 bases and J by 2 bases, with 20 bases in between. Patients with a history of autoimmune disease or receiving systemic immunosuppression were excluded from the trial. Peripheral blood for TCR sequencing was drawn from every dose cohort at baseline, at cycle 4 day 1 and at cycle 7 day 1. Samples were obtained from an open-label, multicenter, first-in-human phase I dose-escalation trial of ivuxolimab. Adults with locally advanced or metastatic head and neck squamous cell, hepatocellular, melanoma or renal cell carcinoma were enrolled in the trial. Before TCR sequencing, CD4+ T cells and CD8+ T cells were sorted from peripheral blood as separate populations.

Comments on this clone: Its antigen is currently not known. Within one base of it there is no much larger clone, and no base qualities were kept. This specimen includes other DNA sequences encoding the same CDR3.

Results and caveats for the whole study, not just this receptor: After ivuxolimab, CD8+ T cells had more expanded clones than CD4+ T cells on average. Low levels of normalized T-cell clonal expansion were also shown by some nonresponding patients. In the 0.1-3.0 mg/kg groups, partial responders had among the lowest normalized peripheral clonal expansion, particularly in CD8+ T cells. At doses of 0.1 to 3.0 mg/kg, clonal expansion of both CD4+ and CD8+ T cells in blood was seen between baseline and week 6. The antigen specificity of the peripheral T cells that underwent clonal expansion was not determined.

Sequencing used CD4+ or CD8+ T cells sorted from blood, obtained in a trial of the OX40 agonist ivuxolimab. Recombination linked TRBV2 to TRBJ2-7, and TRBD1 may be the D gene, going by 6 matching bases. This receptor was identified in an adult with an advanced solid tumor such as melanoma, head and neck, liver or kidney cancer. The CDR3 has the sequence CASRRQGTPPPYEQYF. The nucleotide sequence reads as follows: TGTGCCAGCAGACGGCAGGGGACGCCCCCTCCCTACGAGCAGTACTTC. The reference TRBV2 and TRBJ2-7 proteins fill in what lies around the CDR3, so the full variable domain reads EPEVTQTPSHQVTQMGQEVILRCVPISNHLYFYWYRQILGQKVEFLVSFYNNEISEKSEIFDDQFSVERPDGSNFTLKIRSTKLEDSAMYFCASRRQGTPPPYEQYFGPGTRLTVT.